The 2 T cell receptor beta chains presented below share a single source sample, sequenced in a study of T cells after yellow fever vaccination (dated by TCRdb to about 2019). Receptor amplification or capture employed 5' RACE. TCRdb shows the sequencer as Illumina NovaSeq 6000. Clones were called with MiXCR by TCRdb after fastp trimmed the public reads at Q25, and only in-frame beta chains were retained. Records with the same CDR3 protein are collapsed into one entry carrying the most frequent genes and DNA. Recorded for this sample are some 300,000 distinct CDR3 sequences; about 10% of them occurred a single time. About 3.5% of the sample belongs to the ten largest clones. This sample's treatment or condition label indicates: live attenuated yellow fever vaccine strain. The input for sequencing was CD4+ T cells sorted from PBMCs, taken 5 days after the yellow fever booster vaccination. These receptors originate from a man younger than 35 who received the YFV17D yellow fever vaccine.

This clonotype was detected only a few times. V gene TRBV6-5 combines with J gene TRBJ1-1; no firm D call. Germline-derived CDR1 and CDR2 are MNHEY and SVGAGI. This CDR3 has 11 residues. V lost 10 bases, J lost 1 base, and 7 bases lay in between. CDR3 protein: CATFENTEAFF. The CDR3 bases are TGTGCCACCTTCGAGAACACTGAAGCTTTCTTT.

This clonotype was counted ten times or more. V is TRBV20-1 and J is TRBJ1-1; D not certain. CDR3 length equals 11 residues. V was shortened by 7 bases and J by 3 bases, with 9 bases between the two germline ends. The germline CDR1 and CDR2 sequences are DFQATT and SNEGSKA (reference sequence). The DNA of the CDR3 is TGCAGTGATGCAGAGGACACTGAAGCTTTCTTT. It specifies CSDAEDTEAFF.